The 9 T cell receptor beta chains below were found in one sample sequenced in a study of pediatric ulcerative colitis. This table comes from immunoSEQ multiplex PCR, and its TCRdb copy is limited to in-frame clones, with some not included. Among around 36,000 clones listed, roughly three quarters were seen once. The rectum was sampled with one to two pinch biopsies at colonoscopy. The sample consisted of gut tissue. The receptors were gathered from a boy younger than 18 with mild ulcerative colitis.

The table lists this clone with a few counts. This chain links TRBV5-4 with TRBJ1-2; no definite D call. Trimming removed 3 bases at V and 2 bases at J, with 14 bases between. Germline CDR1 SGHNT, CDR2 YYREEE (reference sequence). There are 15 residues in the CDR3. In DNA, the CDR3 is TGTGCCAGCAGCTCCCCGGACGGAGGGAACTATGGCTACACCTTC. Translated: CASSSPDGGNYGYTF.

The chain couples TRBV4-1 to TRBJ2-5; 10 nucleotides agree with TRBD2. In germline, CDR1 is MGHRA, CDR2 YSYEKL. The CDR3 covers 15 residues. V lost 0 bases, J lost 7 bases, and 5 bases stayed unmatched. The CDR3: CASSQEVAGGGTQYF. DNA for the CDR3: TGCGCCAGCAGCCAAGAAGTAGCGGGGGGAGGGACCCAGTACTTC.

The CDR3 DNA reads TGCGCCAGCAGCGGCAACAGGCTAGCGGGGGTGGCTGAGCAGTTCTTC. It specifies CASSGNRLAGVAEQFF. The V gene is TRBV5-1, the J gene TRBJ2-1; 10 nucleotides line up with TRBD2. V lost 4 bases and J lost 9; bases outside the gene matches: 13. The length of the CDR3 is 16 residues. Germline loops: CDR1 SGHRS, CDR2 YFSETQ.

The V call is TRBV18, the J call TRBJ1-3; no firm D call. Trimming removed 8 bases from V and 0 bases from J, with 11 bases in between. This CDR3 comprises 14 residues. Germline V gene sequence: CDR1 KGHSH, CDR2 LQKENI. CDR3 sequence (DNA): TGTGCCAGCGGCCGGGATCACTCTGGAAACACCATATATTTT. Translating it yields CASGRDHSGNTIYF.

This clone was recorded only once. The chain recombines TRBV15 with TRBJ2-7, with a weak D call TRBD2 (6 bases). CDR1 and CDR2 (germline): LNHNV, YYDKDF (reference sequence). The CDR3 sequence is 14 residues long. Trimming pared 1 base from V and 3 bases from J, leaving 10 bases between. CDR3 sequence (DNA): TGTGCCACCAGCAGAGTGGGGACTCACTACGAGCAGTACTTC. Protein sequence: CATSRVGTHYEQYF.

This sequence joins TRBV6-1 and TRBJ1-2, with a weak D call TRBD1 (5 bases). The V gene's germline CDR1 is MNHNS and CDR2 SASEGT. V lost 6 bases and J lost 3, with 14 bases in between. The CDR3 is 14 residues long. The CDR3 spells CASRHSGLYYGYTF. The CDR3 region has the DNA TGTGCCAGCAGACACTCGGGACTCTACTATGGCTACACCTTC.

Concerning this clone: Other DNA sequences in the sample encode the same CDR3. The chain joins TRBV5-4 to TRBJ2-5; D uncertain. CDR3 length: 14 residues. The V gene's germline CDR1 is SGHNT and CDR2 YYREEE (reference sequence). Trimming shortened V by 2 bases and J by 4 bases, and 12 bases separated the two germline ends. The CDR3, as DNA: TGTGCCAGCAGCTTCGTTGGGGTAGGAGAGACCCAGTACTTC. This gives the protein CASSFVGVGETQYF.

This rearrangement joins TRBV11-2 to TRBJ2-7; 8 bases line up with TRBD1. Germline trimming cut 6 bases from V and 2 bases from J; bases unmatched to any gene: 0. There are 12 residues in the CDR3. Germline-derived CDR1 and CDR2 are SGHAT and FQNNGV. The CDR3 region has the DNA TGTGCCAGCAGGACAGGGGCCTACGAGCAGTACTTC. It codes for CASRTGAYEQYF.

CDR3 bases: TGCAGCGTTGAAGATCAGAGGAGCGGTTATGGCTACACCTTC. The encoded protein is CSVEDQRSGYGYTF. The rearrangement links TRBV29-1 to TRBJ1-2; D remains ambiguous. The CDR3 runs 14 residues. Germline lookup yields CDR1 SQVTM and CDR2 ANQGSEA. Between the trimmed V and J ends, which lost 0 bases and 5 bases, there was a span of 13 bases.